The clone carrying this T cell receptor (beta chain) was seen repeatedly, ten times or more. TCRdb reprocessed the RACE reads with MiXCR, giving one entry per CDR3 protein. The sample records 380,000 or so distinct CDR3 sequences, around 4.8% being singletons. The time point is: patch test 1, 2 weeks after DPC sensitization. Treatment of the sample: therapeutic diphenylcyclopropenone sensitization with weekly scalp DPC. CDR3 size: 14 residues. V was cut by 5 bases and J by 6 bases, with 16 bases left in between. The germline V gene encodes CDR1 PRHDT and CDR2 FYEKMQ (reference sequence). This sample was included in a study of human T cells and chemical hapten exposure. In the study overall: The study patch tested 0.01% DPC on the upper back and read results at 6 days.

V is TRBV13 and J is TRBJ1-2; D might be TRBD1 (5 bases). The material sequenced was whole blood, taken in connection with sensitization to the hapten diphenylcyclopropenone (DPC). The receptor comes from a woman between 45 and 60 years old with alopecia areata. Some clones in this sample may be carry-over from other donors' samples. The CDR3 here is CASSKGSGYDGYTF. The CDR3 nucleotides read TGTGCCAGCAGCAAGGGGTCGGGTTACGATGGCTACACCTTC.